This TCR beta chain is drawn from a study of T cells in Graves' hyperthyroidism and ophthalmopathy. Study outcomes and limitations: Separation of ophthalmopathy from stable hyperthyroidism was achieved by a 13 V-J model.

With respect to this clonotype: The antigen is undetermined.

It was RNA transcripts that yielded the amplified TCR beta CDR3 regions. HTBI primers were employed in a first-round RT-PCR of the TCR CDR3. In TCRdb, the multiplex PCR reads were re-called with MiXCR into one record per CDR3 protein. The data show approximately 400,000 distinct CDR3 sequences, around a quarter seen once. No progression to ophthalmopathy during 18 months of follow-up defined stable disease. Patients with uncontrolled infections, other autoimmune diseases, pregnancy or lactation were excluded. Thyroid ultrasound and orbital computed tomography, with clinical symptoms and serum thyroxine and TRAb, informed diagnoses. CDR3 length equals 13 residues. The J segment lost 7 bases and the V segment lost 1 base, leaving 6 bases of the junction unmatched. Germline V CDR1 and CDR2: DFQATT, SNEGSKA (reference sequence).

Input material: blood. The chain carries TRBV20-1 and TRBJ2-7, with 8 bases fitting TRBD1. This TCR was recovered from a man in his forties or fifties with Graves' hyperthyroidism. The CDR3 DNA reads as TGCAGTGCTAGAGGGACAGGGTTAGGGGAGCAGTACTTC. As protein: CSARGTGLGEQYF.